Presented here are 9 T cell receptor beta chains from one specimen sequenced in a study of early T cells in non-severe SARS-CoV-2 infection. A single record per CDR3 protein comes from TCRdb applying MiXCR to the 5' RACE reads. The sample contains about 31,000 distinct CDR3 sequences, roughly 5.8% of which appear only once. The sequenced sample was whole blood. The receptors were sampled from an adult who was a healthcare worker with PCR-confirmed SARS-CoV-2 infection or an uninfected control (not recorded which).

V gene TRBV4-2 combines with J gene TRBJ2-6, with D perhaps matching TRBD1 (6 bases). V was cut by 4 bases and J by 0 bases, with 10 bases left in between. The CDR3 has 16 residues. The germline CDR1 and CDR2 sequences are LGHNA and YNFKEQ. The CDR3 DNA reads as TGTGCCAGCAGCCGGGACACGGGCTCTGGGGCCAACGTCCTGACTTTC. Translation: CASSRDTGSGANVLTF.

This clonotype was recorded many times. The chain employs TRBV27 and TRBJ2-3; D is undetermined. Germline values: CDR1 MNHEY, CDR2 SMNVEV (reference sequence). This CDR3 is 13 amino acids long. V was clipped by 0 bases and J by 5 bases, with 6 bases between them. CDR3 sequence: CASSLSGKDTQYF. The CDR3 nucleotides are TGTGCCAGCAGTTTATCGGGAAAAGATACGCAGTATTTT.

The chain employs TRBV4-2 and TRBJ2-1; 12 bases fit TRBD2. The CDR3 is 17 residues long. Germline trimming cut 9 bases from V and 0 bases from J; bases unmatched to any gene: 9. Germline values: CDR1 LGHNA, CDR2 YNFKEQ. The CDR3 loop is CASASGRAAGSYNEQFF. CDR3 nucleotides: TGTGCCAGTGCTAGCGGGAGGGCCGCCGGCTCCTACAATGAGCAGTTCTTC.

There are a few counts of this clonotype. The chain recombines TRBV6-2 or TRBV6-3 with TRBJ2-3; perhaps TRBD2 as D (6 bases). V lost 2 bases and J lost 5, with 20 bases in between. Germline values: CDR1 MNHEY, CDR2 SVGEGT. This CDR3 spans 17 amino acids. The chain's CDR3 is CASSYAGQRVIGDTQYF. The CDR3 DNA reads as TGTGCCAGCAGTTACGCTGGGCAGCGGGTAATCGGAGATACGCAGTATTTT.

This clonotype was observed at least ten times. The genes are TRBV24-1 and TRBJ2-3; TRBD2 agrees at 9 bases. Trimming removed 4 bases from V and 3 bases from J; junction bases left unmatched: 4. Germline-derived CDR1 and CDR2 are KGHDR and SFDVKD. This CDR3 has 15 residues. The CDR3 loop reads CATSDVAGATDTQYF. The CDR3 region has the DNA TGTGCCACCAGTGACGTAGCGGGAGCTACAGATACGCAGTATTTT.

The rearrangement uses TRBV19 and TRBJ2-4; no definite D call. Trimming removed 10 bases from V and 1 base from J, with 14 bases in between. CDR3 size: 14 residues. CDR1 and CDR2 (germline): LNHDA, SQIVND (reference sequence). This CDR3 reads CATREGIAKNIQYF. For the CDR3, the DNA is TGTGCCACTAGGGAAGGGATCGCCAAAAACATTCAGTACTTC.

This clonotype was observed many times. The chain has TRBV2 and TRBJ2-7, with D perhaps given as TRBD1 or TRBD2 (5 bases each). The CDR3 is 13 residues long. Trimming removed 3 bases from V and 5 bases from J, with 11 bases in between. Germline CDR1 and CDR2: SNHLY and FYNNEI. The CDR3 DNA sequence: TGTGCCAGCAGTGATGGGACGGACGACGAGCAGTACTTC. Protein: CASSDGTDDEQYF.

This chain joins TRBV20-1 and TRBJ2-7; 9 positions agree with TRBD1. CDR1 is DFQATT, CDR2 SNEGSKA, per germline (reference sequence). The CDR3 totals 13 residues. With 2 bases clipped from V and 7 bases from J, the junction kept 6 bases outside the gene matches. CDR3 in amino acids: CSARRRGTGEQYF. CDR3 coding DNA: TGCAGTGCTAGACGGCGCGGGACAGGGGAGCAGTACTTC.

The chain uses TRBV15 and TRBJ2-5; either TRBD1 or TRBD2 may fit D (5 bases each). This CDR3 region has 17 residues. Germline CDR1 reads LNHNV; CDR2 reads YYDKDF (reference sequence). Trimming left V 3 bases short and J 5 bases short, with 22 bases between. The CDR3 DNA sequence: TGTGCCACCAGCAGGGTAGGAGGAGGCAGGGAATGGGAGACCCAGTACTTC. Translation gives CATSRVGGGREWETQYF.